Listed here are 5 T cell receptor beta chains from one sample, sequenced in a study of a mutant IDH1 vaccine in newly diagnosed glioma. Described time point: baseline, week 1 (first vaccination visit). Treatment meaning: pre-vaccination baseline after standard-of-care therapy. Method: immunoSEQ multiplex PCR; TCRdb's copy keeps in-frame clones and lacks some. The profile shows tens of thousands of clones, 70% to 80% of them singletons. The sequencing used PBMCs, collected from a glioma patient treated with radiotherapy, temozolomide or both. The source is a woman aged 40 to 50 with glioma.

Only a few counts were recorded for this clone. The rearrangement uses TRBV7-8 and TRBJ2-2, with no clear D. CDR3 length: 16 amino acids. V was cut by 4 bases and J by 2 bases, with 14 bases left in between. Germline-derived CDR1 and CDR2 are SGHVS and FQNEAQ. This CDR3 is CASSSWTRHNTGELFF. In nucleotides, the CDR3 is TGTGCCAGCAGCTCCTGGACCCGACACAACACCGGGGAGCTGTTTTTT.

The chain uses TRBV9 and TRBJ1-2, with unresolved D. Germline CDR1 is SGDLS and CDR2 is YYNGEE. V was trimmed by 4 bases and J by 7 bases, leaving 23 bases between them. The CDR3 consists of 16 residues. CDR3 in amino acids: CASSRELERPTGGYTF. The CDR3 DNA follows: TGTGCCAGCAGCAGGGAGCTGGAACGGCCAACGGGTGGCTACACCTTC.

The rearrangement joins TRBV7-2 to TRBJ1-5, with 8 bases aligning to TRBD1. The CDR3 contains 14 residues. From germline, CDR1 is SGHTA and CDR2 FQGNSA. After removal of 6 bases from V and 2 bases from J, the junction contained 3 bases not matched to a gene. DNA of the CDR3: TGTGCCAGCAGTCCGACAGGGGGCAATCAGCCCCAGCATTTT. It translates to CASSPTGGNQPQHF.

The genes are TRBV30 and TRBJ2-7; TRBD1 or TRBD2 may be the D gene (5 bases each). From germline, CDR1 is GTSNPN and CDR2 SVGIG (reference sequence). V was trimmed by 0 bases and J by 8 bases, leaving 11 bases between them. This CDR3 contains 12 residues. CDR3 residues: CAWSVAGTQQYF. The CDR3 DNA reads TGTGCCTGGAGTGTTGCCGGGACCCAGCAGTACTTC.

This clone showed up just once. The rearrangement uses TRBV9 and TRBJ2-7, with TRBD2 as a possible D gene (5 bases). Trimming took off 2 bases at V and 2 bases at J, with 11 bases between the two ends. The CDR3 consists of 14 residues. Germline CDR1 is SGDLS and CDR2 is YYNGEE. CDR3: CASSVDQEAYEQYF. DNA for the CDR3: TGTGCCAGCAGCGTGGACCAGGAGGCCTACGAGCAGTACTTC.